This record concerns one TCR beta chain sequence. Antigen: not known. The source of the sample is a study of OX40 agonist ivuxolimab in advanced cancers. Looking at the study overall: Dose-escalation patients suffered from hepatocellular carcinoma, melanoma, renal cell or head and neck cancer. Study-wide findings and caveats: The antigens recognized by the expanded peripheral T cells, that is their antigen specificity, were not determined. Relative to CD4+ cells, CD8+ T cells on average had more expanded clones.

This CDR3 comprises 15 residues. Germline V gene lookup returns CDR1 KGHSH and CDR2 LQKENI. V trimming: 2 bases; J trimming: 4 bases; junction bases outside the gene matches: 4. Assay: immunoSEQ multiplex PCR; the TCRdb copy retains only in-frame clones and omits some. The data contain tens of thousands of clones, 80% of them singletons. The receptor's source is an adult with an advanced solid tumor such as melanoma, head and neck, liver or kidney cancer. The input for sequencing was CD4+ or CD8+ T cells sorted from blood, taken in a trial of the OX40 agonist ivuxolimab. The rearrangement links TRBV18 to TRBJ2-5, with 10 bases fitting TRBD2. The CDR3 protein is CASSPASGSAETQYF. CDR3 nucleotides: TGTGCCAGCTCACCAGCTAGCGGGAGCGCAGAGACCCAGTACTTC.